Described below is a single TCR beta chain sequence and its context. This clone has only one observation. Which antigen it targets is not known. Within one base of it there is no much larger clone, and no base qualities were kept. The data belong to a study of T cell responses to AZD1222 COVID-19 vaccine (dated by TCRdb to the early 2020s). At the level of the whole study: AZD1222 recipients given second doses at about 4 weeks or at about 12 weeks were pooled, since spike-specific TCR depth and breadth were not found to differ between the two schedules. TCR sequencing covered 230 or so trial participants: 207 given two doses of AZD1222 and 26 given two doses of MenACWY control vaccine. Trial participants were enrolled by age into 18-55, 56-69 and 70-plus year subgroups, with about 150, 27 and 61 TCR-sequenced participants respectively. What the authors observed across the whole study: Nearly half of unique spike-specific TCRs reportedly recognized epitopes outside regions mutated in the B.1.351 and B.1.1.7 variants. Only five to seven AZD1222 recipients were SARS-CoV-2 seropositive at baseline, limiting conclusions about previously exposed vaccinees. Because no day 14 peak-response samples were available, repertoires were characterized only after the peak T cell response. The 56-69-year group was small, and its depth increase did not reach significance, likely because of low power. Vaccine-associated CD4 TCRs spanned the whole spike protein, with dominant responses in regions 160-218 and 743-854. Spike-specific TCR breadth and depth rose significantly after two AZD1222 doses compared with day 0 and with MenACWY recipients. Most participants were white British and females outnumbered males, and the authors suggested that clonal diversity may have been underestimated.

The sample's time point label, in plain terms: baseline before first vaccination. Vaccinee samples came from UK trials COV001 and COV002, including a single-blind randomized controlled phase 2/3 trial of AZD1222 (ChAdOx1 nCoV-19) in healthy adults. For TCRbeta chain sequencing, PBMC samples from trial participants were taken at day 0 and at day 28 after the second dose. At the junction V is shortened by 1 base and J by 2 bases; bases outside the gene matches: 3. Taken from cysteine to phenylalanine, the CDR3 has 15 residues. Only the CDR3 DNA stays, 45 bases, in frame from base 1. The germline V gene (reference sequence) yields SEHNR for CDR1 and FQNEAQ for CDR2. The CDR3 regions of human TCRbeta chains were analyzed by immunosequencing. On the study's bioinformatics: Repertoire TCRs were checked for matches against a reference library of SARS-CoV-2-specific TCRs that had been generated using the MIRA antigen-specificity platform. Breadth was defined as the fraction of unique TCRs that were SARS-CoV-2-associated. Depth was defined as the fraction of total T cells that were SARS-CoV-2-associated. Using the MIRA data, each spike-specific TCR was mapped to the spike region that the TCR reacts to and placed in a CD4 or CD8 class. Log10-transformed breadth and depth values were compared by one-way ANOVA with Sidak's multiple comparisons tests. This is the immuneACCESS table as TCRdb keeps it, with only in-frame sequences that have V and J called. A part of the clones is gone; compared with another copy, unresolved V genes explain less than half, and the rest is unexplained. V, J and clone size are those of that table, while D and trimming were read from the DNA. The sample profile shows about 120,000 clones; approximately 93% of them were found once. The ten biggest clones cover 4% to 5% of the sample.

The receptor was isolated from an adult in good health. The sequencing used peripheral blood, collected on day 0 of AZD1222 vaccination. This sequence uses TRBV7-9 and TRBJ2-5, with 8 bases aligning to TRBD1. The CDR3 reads CASSLGDRRQETQYF. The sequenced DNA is TGTGCCAGCAGCTTAGGGGACAGGAGACAAGAGACCCAGTACTTC.